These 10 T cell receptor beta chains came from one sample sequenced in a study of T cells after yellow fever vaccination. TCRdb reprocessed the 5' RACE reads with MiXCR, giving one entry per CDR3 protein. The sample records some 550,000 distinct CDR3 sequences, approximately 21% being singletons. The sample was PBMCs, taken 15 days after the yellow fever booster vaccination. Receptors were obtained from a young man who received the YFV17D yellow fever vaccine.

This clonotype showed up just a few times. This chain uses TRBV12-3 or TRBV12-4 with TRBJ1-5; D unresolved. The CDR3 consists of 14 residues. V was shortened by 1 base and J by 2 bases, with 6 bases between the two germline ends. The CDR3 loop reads CASSLERGNQPQHF. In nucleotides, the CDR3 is TGTGCCAGCAGTTTAGAGCGGGGCAATCAGCCCCAGCATTTT.

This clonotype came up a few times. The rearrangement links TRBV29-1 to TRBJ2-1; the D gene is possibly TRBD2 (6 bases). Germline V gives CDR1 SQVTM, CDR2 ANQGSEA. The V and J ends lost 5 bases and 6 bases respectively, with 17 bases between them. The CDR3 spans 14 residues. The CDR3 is CSVSKAGGGNEQFF. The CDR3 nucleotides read TGCAGCGTTAGTAAAGCGGGCGGTGGCAATGAGCAGTTCTTC.

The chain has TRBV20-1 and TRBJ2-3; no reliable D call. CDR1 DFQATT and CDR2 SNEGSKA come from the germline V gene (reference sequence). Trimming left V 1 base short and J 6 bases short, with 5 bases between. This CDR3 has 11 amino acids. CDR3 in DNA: TGCAGTGCTAGAGTCGGCGATACGCAGTATTTT. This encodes CSARVGDTQYF.

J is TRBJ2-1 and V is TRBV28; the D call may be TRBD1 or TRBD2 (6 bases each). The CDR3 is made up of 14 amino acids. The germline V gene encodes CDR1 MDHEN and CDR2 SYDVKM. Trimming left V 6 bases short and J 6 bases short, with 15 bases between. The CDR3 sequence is CASRLPGGGNEQFF. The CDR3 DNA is TGTGCCAGCAGACTCCCCGGAGGGGGCAATGAGCAGTTCTTC.

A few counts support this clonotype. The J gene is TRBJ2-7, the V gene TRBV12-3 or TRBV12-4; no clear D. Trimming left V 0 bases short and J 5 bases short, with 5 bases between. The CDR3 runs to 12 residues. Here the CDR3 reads CASSLASHEQYF. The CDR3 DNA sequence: TGTGCCAGCAGTTTAGCTAGCCACGAGCAGTACTTC.

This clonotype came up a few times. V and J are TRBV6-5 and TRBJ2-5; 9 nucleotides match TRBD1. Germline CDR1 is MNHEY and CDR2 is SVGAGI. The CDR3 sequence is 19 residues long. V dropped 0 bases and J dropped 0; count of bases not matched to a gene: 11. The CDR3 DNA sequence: TGTGCCAGCAGTTACTCTCCTACACCGACAGGGGGGTACCAAGAGACCCAGTACTTC. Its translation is CASSYSPTPTGGYQETQYF.

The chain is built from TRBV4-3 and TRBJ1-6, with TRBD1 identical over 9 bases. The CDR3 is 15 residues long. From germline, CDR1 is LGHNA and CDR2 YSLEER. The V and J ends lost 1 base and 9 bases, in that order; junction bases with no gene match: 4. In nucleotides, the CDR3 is TGCGCCAGCAGCCAAGCGGGACAGGGAAGTTCACCCCTCCACTTT. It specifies CASSQAGQGSSPLHF.

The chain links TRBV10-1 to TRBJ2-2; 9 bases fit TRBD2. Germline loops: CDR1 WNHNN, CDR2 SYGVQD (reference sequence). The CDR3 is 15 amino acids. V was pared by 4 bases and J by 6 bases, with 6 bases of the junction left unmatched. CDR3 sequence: CASSGGLAGPGELFF. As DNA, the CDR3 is TGCGCCAGCAGTGGGGGACTAGCTGGGCCCGGGGAGCTGTTTTTT.

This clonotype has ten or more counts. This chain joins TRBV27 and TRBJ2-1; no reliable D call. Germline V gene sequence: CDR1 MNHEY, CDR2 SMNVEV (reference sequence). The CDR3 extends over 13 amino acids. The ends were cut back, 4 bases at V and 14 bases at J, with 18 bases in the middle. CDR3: CASSSSPAGSEFF. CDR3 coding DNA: TGTGCCAGCAGTTCTTCTCCCGCAGGAAGCGAGTTCTTC.

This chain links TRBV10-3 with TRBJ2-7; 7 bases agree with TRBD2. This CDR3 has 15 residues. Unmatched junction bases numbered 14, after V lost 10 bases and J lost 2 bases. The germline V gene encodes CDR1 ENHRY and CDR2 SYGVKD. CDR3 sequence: CATQPSTSATYEQYF. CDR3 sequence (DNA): TGTGCCACTCAACCCTCTACTAGCGCGACCTACGAGCAGTACTTC.